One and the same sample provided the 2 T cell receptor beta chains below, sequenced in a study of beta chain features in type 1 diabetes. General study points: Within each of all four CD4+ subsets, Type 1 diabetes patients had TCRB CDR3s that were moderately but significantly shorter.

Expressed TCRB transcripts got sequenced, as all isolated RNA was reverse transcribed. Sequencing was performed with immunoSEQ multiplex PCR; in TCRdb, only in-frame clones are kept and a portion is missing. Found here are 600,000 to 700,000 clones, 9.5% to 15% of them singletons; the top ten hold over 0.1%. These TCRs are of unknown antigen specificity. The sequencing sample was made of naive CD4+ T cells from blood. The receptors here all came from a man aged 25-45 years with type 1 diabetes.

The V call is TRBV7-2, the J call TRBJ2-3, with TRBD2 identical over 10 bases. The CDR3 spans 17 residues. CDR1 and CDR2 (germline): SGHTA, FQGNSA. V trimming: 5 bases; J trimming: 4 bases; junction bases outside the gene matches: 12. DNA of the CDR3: TGTGCCAGCAGCAACAAGCGGGGGGGCCATTCGGCAGATACGCAGTATTTT. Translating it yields CASSNKRGGHSADTQYF.

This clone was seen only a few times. The CDR3 bases are TGCGCCAGCAGCCAAGAGCAGGGTGCCTACAATGAGCAGTTCTTC. This sequence encodes CASSQEQGAYNEQFF. The chain carries TRBV4-3 and TRBJ2-1; D might be TRBD1 (5 bases). This CDR3 comprises 15 residues. V was pared by 0 bases and J by 2 bases, with 8 bases between. CDR1 and CDR2 from the germline V gene are LGHNA and YSLEER.